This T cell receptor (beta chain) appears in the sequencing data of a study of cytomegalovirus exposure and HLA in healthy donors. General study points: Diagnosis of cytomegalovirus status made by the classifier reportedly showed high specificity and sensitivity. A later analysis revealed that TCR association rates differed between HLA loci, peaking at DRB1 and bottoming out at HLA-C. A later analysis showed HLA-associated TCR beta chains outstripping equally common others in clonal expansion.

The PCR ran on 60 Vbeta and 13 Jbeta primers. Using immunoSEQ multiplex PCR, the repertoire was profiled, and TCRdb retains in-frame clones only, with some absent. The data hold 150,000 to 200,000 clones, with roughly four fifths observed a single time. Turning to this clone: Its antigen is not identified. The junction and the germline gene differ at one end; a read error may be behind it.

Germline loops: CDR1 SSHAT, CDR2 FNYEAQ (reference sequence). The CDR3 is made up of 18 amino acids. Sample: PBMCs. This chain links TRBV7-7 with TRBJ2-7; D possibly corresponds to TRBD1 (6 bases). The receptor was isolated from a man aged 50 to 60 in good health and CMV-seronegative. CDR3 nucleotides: TGTGCTAGCAGCCTCCGAGTGGGATGGGGCAGGGGCACCTACGAGCAGTACTTC. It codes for CASSLRVGWGRGTYEQYF.